The source of this T cell receptor (beta chain) is a study of healthy donors' naive CD4 and CD8 T cells (dated by TCRdb to 2013 to 2016). Describing the broader study: The donors were selected to cover three age groups of six people each (20-25, 40-50 and 60-70 years), had a mean age of around 47, and were half female. The TCR alpha libraries followed the same workflow as the beta chain, except for a newly designed primer set that covered all functional IMGT alpha gene variants. The study sequenced rearranged TCR alpha and beta chains from naive CD4+ and CD8+ T cells to test how TCR variation relates to lineage commitment. Peripheral blood mononuclear cells were obtained from 18 unrelated, healthy individuals. Donors were HLA-typed by sequencing at HLA-A, -B, -C, -DRB1, -DQB1 and -DPB1 using the SBTexcellerator protocol, an ABI3130xl analyzer and SBTengine software.

Sequencing took place on a 454 GS FLX Titanium. A previously published linear amplification protocol was used to construct TCR libraries from 400 to 550 ng of total RNA. The Roche/454 Genome Sequencer with Titanium chemistry was used for sequencing. The original pipeline was this. Fewer than 100,000 rearranged TCR alpha transcripts were sequenced from four or five of the healthy donors. Duplicate transcripts were dropped, and unique TCR clonotypes were identified by the CDR3 junction according to IMGT nomenclature. CD4 versus CD8 status was modeled on V and J genes by logistic regression in R 2.13.0, with adjustment for donor effects and Bonferroni correction for multiple testing. TCRdb reprocessed the public reads (quality trimming at Q25 with fastp, clone calling with MiXCR) and kept in-frame beta chains. Under each unique CDR3 protein, matching rows form one entry showing the most common genes and DNA. The V and J calls and clone size come from TCRdb's table, not from the authors' own analysis. This sample lists about 180,000 distinct CDR3 sequences; around three quarters were detected once. The ten largest clonotypes hold roughly 2.3% of the sample.

This clonotype was observed a single time. The antigen it binds to is not known. Base qualities are not provided; no much larger clone lies one nucleotide away. Just one read gives weak support. Overall study results and their limits: Most V and J gene segments were reportedly biased between naive CD4+ and CD8+ cells, consistently across donors and independent of HLA genotype. The study did not directly address possible repertoire bias arising from homeostatic proliferation of naive T cells. Alpha and beta chains were sequenced in bulk and could not be paired, so combined chain effects were not evaluated. In both chains, CD4+ lineage was associated with a positively charged CDR3, and CD8+ lineage was associated with a negatively charged CDR3. Taken together, V genes, J genes and CDR3 charge appeared to account for 10% to 15% of the variance in CD4/CD8 propensity, mostly acting in an additive way.

Cells with a CD4+CD8-CD45RO-CD45RA+ profile were isolated by FACS and defined as naive CD4+ T cells, and those with a CD8+CD4-CD45RA+CD27bright profile were defined as naive CD8+ T cells. The antibodies used for sorting targeted CD4 (RPA-T4), CD8 (SK1), CD27 (O323), CD45RA (HI100) and CD45RO (UCHL1). Sequencing was done on a sample of naive CD4+ and CD8+ T cells sorted from blood, pooled from several donors. The intended sense of this specimen's cell subset or site label: FACS-sorted naive CD4+ (CD45RO-CD45RA+) and naive CD8+ (CD45RA+CD27bright) T cells. This clonotype originated in a pool of human donors in good health; the sample pools cells from several healthy donors.

In nucleotide form, the sequence is TGCAGTGCTAGAGATCCCAGAATCGGACAGCCCCAGCATTTT. Translated, this is CSARDPRIGQPQHF. Here the chain combines TRBV20-1 and TRBJ1-5, with no D gene named confidently. V is pared back by 0 bases and J by 7 bases, with 13 bases lying between the germline termini. The germline V gene (reference sequence) yields DFQATT for CDR1 and SNEGSKA for CDR2. From its cysteine to its phenylalanine, the CDR3 spans 14 amino acids. Solely the CDR3 DNA is kept, with 42 bases framed from the first base.